These 14 T cell receptor beta chains originate from one sample sequenced in a study of molecular identifiers for immune sequencing clone quantification. TCRdb ran MiXCR on the PCR reads and lists one entry per CDR3 protein. Of 460,000 or so distinct CDR3 sequences in the sample, around a fifth were seen once. Sequencing was done on a sample of naive CD8+ T cells from blood, with Jurkat cell RNA spiked in. The subset: FACS-sorted CD8+CD4-CCR7+CD45RA+ naive T cells. The receptors were sampled from a human donor in good health. Some libraries in this study had Jurkat cell RNA spiked in.

About this clonotype: With a much larger clone just one base away, this may be a read error. The chain employs TRBV7-2 and TRBJ2-7, with a weak D call TRBD1 (5 bases). Germline CDR1 SGHTA, CDR2 FQGNSA. The ends were cut back, 3 bases at V and 7 bases at J, with 13 bases in the middle. The CDR3 consists of 13 residues. CDR3 in amino acids: CASSFPGSGEQYF. The DNA for the CDR3 is TGTGCCAGCAGCTTCCCGGGTTCAGGGGAGCAGTACTTC.

This clonotype occurred many times. The chain has TRBV11-2 and TRBJ2-7; D unresolved. This CDR3 comprises 13 residues. Germline V gives CDR1 SGHAT, CDR2 FQNNGV. V dropped 3 bases and J dropped 3 bases, with 9 bases sitting between them. For the CDR3, the DNA is TGTGCCAGCAGCTTGTCCAGGAGCTACGAGCAGTACTTC. Its translation is CASSLSRSYEQYF.

A note on this clonotype: The conserved closing phenylalanine or tryptophan is absent in this CDR3, likely reflecting a read error. V is TRBV5-6 and J is TRBJ2-7; 8 positions match TRBD1. J gave up 4 bases and V 0 bases, and 3 bases lay outside the gene matches. This CDR3 is built from 14 residues. Germline-derived CDR1 and CDR2 are SGHDT and YYEEEE. As DNA, the CDR3 is TGTGCCAGCAGCTTGGGGGGACAGGAGTACGAGCAGTACCTC. This gives the protein CASSLGGQEYEQYL.

This chain connects TRBV27 to TRBJ1-4, with D possibly TRBD1 on 5 matching bases. Trimming took 0 bases from V and 7 from J, leaving 9 bases between them. The germline CDR1 and CDR2 sequences are MNHEY and SMNVEV (reference sequence). The CDR3 covers 14 residues. Here the CDR3 reads CASSLSQGVEKLFF. CDR3 nucleotide sequence: TGTGCCAGCAGTTTATCTCAGGGAGTTGAAAAACTGTTTTTT.

In this sample, this clonotype turned up many times. The J gene is TRBJ1-5, the V gene TRBV6-2 or TRBV6-3; maybe TRBD1 (5 bases). Looked up from germline, CDR1 is MNHEY and CDR2 is SVGEGT. Deletions cut 0 bases from V and 2 bases from J, with 11 bases between. The length of the CDR3 is 16 residues. The CDR3 reads CASSYSIGAGNQPQHF. CDR3 in DNA: TGTGCCAGCAGTTACTCGATCGGGGCCGGCAATCAGCCCCAGCATTTT.

Worth noting for this clonotype: This may come from a read error, since a much larger clone is one base off. V and J are TRBV7-2 and TRBJ2-7; D not certain. Trimming removed 4 bases at V and 0 bases at J, with 22 bases between. Germline loops: CDR1 SGHTA, CDR2 FQGNSA. There are 18 residues in the CDR3. In nucleotides, the CDR3 is TGTGCCAGCAGCTCAGCGCTAACCGGGCCCAGCCCCTCCTACGAGCAGTACTTC. It is translated as CASSSALTGPSPSYEQYF.

This sequence joins TRBV29-1 and TRBJ2-1; D is possibly TRBD2 (5 bases). The germline V gene has CDR1 SQVTM and CDR2 ANQGSEA. The CDR3 length is 16 residues. V was shortened by 7 bases and J by 0 bases, with 19 bases between the two germline ends. The CDR3: CSAQEEGFSSYNEQFF. Written as DNA, the CDR3 is TGCAGCGCCCAGGAAGAGGGTTTTAGCTCCTACAATGAGCAGTTCTTC.

This clonotype was counted many times. V usage is TRBV7-9 and J usage is TRBJ2-2, with TRBD1 identical over 9 bases. The germline gives CDR1 SEHNR, CDR2 FQNEAQ (reference sequence). This CDR3 is built from 17 residues. The V and J ends lost 1 base and 6 bases, in that order; junction bases with no gene match: 9. In DNA form, the CDR3 reads TGTGCCAGCAGCTTAGAGGTCATACAGGGGGCATCCGGGGAGCTGTTTTTT. Translation gives CASSLEVIQGASGELFF.

The sample holds many counts of this clonotype. V is TRBV12-3 or TRBV12-4 and J is TRBJ2-5; D is possibly TRBD2 (6 bases). V lost 1 base and J 1 base, leaving 7 bases between the germline ends. This CDR3 spans 14 amino acids. CDR3 sequence (DNA): TGTGCCAGCAGTTTAGGGACTACCCAAGAGACCCAGTACTTC. Translation gives CASSLGTTQETQYF.

This clonotype came up a few times. The chain has TRBV20-1 and TRBJ2-1, with D perhaps matching TRBD2 (6 bases). The CDR3 contains 16 residues. V was pared by 0 bases and J by 2 bases, with 14 bases between. In germline, CDR1 is DFQATT, CDR2 SNEGSKA (reference sequence). The CDR3 DNA reads TGCAGTGCTAGAGATCTAGACGGGGAGGCCTACAATGAGCAGTTCTTC. This codes for CSARDLDGEAYNEQFF.

This clonotype was observed many times. CDR3 nucleotides: TGCAGTGCGGAAATTCCGGGACCGCGAGGAGAGACCCAGTACTTC. As protein: CSAEIPGPRGETQYF. This chain uses TRBV20-1 with TRBJ2-5; D could derive from TRBD1 or TRBD2 (5 bases each). The CDR3 has 15 residues. Germline CDR1 and CDR2: DFQATT and SNEGSKA (reference sequence). V lost 6 bases and J 4 bases, leaving 21 bases between the germline ends.

This clonotype has only a few counts. V usage is TRBV20-1 and J usage is TRBJ1-1, with D hard to call. Germline V gene sequence: CDR1 DFQATT, CDR2 SNEGSKA (reference sequence). CDR3 length: 13 amino acids. V lost 1 base and J lost 1, with 7 bases in between. The CDR3: CSARGTGNTEAFF. DNA for the CDR3: TGCAGTGCTAGAGGAACGGGGAACACTGAAGCTTTCTTT.

Points on this clonotype: Being one base from a much bigger clone, this may be a read error. The chain carries TRBV4-1 and TRBJ2-2; TRBD2 matches at 7 bases. The length of the CDR3 is 16 residues. CDR1 is MGHRA and CDR2 is YSYEKL in the germline V gene. CDR3 sequence: CASSQGLAQNAGELFF. CDR3 sequence (DNA): TGCGCCAGCAGCCAAGGACTAGCACAGAACGCCGGGGAGCTGTTTTTT.

This clonotype was seen a few times. V usage is TRBV7-9 and J usage is TRBJ2-5; D not certain. Per the germline V gene, CDR1 is SEHNR and CDR2 is FQNEAQ (reference sequence). Trimming took off 3 bases at V and 0 bases at J, with 11 bases between the two ends. This CDR3 has 15 residues. CDR3 DNA: TGTGCCAGCAGCTTTTCGCAGGAGTACCAAGAGACCCAGTACTTC. Its translation: CASSFSQEYQETQYF.